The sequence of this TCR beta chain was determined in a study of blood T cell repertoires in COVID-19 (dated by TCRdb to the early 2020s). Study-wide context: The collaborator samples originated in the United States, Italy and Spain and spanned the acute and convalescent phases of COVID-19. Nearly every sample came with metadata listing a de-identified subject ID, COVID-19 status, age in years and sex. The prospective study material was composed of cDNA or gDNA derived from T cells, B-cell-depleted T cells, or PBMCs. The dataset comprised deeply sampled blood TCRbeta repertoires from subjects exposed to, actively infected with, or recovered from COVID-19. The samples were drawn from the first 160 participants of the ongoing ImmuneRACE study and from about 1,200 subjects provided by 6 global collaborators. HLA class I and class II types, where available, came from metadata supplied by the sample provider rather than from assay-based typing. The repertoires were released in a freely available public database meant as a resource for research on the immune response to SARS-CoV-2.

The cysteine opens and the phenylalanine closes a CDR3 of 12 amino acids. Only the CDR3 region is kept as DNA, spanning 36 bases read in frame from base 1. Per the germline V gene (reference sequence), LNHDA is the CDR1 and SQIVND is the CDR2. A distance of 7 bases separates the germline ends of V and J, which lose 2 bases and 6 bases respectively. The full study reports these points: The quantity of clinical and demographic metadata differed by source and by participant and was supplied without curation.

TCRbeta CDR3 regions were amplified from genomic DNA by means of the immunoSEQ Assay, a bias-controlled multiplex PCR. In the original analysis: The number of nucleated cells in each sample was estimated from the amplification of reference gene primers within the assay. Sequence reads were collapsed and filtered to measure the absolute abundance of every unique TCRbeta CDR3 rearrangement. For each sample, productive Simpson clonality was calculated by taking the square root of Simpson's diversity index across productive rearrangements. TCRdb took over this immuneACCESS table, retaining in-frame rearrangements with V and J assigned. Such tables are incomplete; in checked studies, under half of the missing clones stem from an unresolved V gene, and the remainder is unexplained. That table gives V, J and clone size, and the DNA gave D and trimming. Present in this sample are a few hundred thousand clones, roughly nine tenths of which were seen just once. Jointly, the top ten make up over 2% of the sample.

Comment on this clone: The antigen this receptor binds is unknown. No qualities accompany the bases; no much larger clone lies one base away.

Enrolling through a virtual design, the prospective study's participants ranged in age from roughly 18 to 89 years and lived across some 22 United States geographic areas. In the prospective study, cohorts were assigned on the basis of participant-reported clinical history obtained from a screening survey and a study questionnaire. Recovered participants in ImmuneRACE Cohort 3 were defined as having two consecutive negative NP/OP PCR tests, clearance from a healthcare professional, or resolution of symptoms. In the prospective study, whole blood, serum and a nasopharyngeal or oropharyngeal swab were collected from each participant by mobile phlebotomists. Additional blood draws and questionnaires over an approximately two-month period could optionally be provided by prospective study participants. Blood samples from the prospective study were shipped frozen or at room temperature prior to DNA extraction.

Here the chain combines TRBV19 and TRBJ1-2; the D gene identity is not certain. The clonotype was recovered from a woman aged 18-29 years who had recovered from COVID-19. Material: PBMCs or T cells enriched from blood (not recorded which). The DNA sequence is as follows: TGTGCCAGTAGTATATCCGGGGATGGCTACACCTTC. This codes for CASSISGDGYTF.